The sequence of this T cell receptor beta chain was determined in a study of blood T cell repertoires in COVID-19. Study context: In Cohort 3, a recovered donor had either two negative PCRs, clearance, or symptom resolution. Sample material is recorded as cDNA or gDNA derived from T cells, B-cell-depleted T cells, or PBMCs. COVID-19 samples from acute and convalescent phases originated in the United States, Italy and Spain.

Cohort assignment relied on participant-reported clinical history. This clone came up a few times. In germline, CDR1 is GTSNPN, CDR2 SVGIG (reference sequence). The V segment lost 5 bases and the J segment 2 bases; nucleotides outside the gene matches: 6. The CDR3 covers 14 residues. Profiling relied on immunoSEQ multiplex PCR, and the TCRdb table lists in-frame clones only, not all of them. Of a few hundred thousand clones in the sample, more than 75% were seen once. The clonotype originates from a woman aged 60-70 years in a cohort exposed to, infected with or recovered from COVID-19 (not recorded which). The specimen sequenced was PBMCs or T cells enriched from blood (not recorded which). This chain uses TRBV30 with TRBJ1-3, with TRBD1 identical over 7 bases. CDR3 bases: TGTGCCTGGGCGCTCAGGGGGGCTGGAAACACCATATATTTT. This codes for CAWALRGAGNTIYF.